The sample holds many counts of the clone carrying this T cell receptor beta chain. The data belong to a study of regulatory T cells in long-lasting Graves disease. This CDR3 is 15 amino acids long. CDR1 and CDR2 from the germline V gene are SGDLS and YYNGEE. Deletions cut 3 bases from V and 9 bases from J, with 22 bases between. Arm-PCR of CDR3 regions with iRepertoire HTBI primers generated TCR beta libraries. TCRdb called the multiplex PCR reads again in MiXCR, with one record for every CDR3 protein. The sample shows approximately 300,000 distinct CDR3 sequences, over 15% of them seen only once. Indicated time point: newly diagnosed GD, antithyroid drugs for less than 3 months. RNA from PBMCs was the source of the TCR library.

The chain has TRBV9 and TRBJ2-7; tentatively, D is TRBD1 (6 bases). The sequencing here drew on peripheral blood mononuclear cells (PBMCs), taken at new diagnosis, from a patient treated with antithyroid drugs. This receptor was taken from a female donor with Graves disease. CDR3 bases: TGTGCCAGCAGCGCCCTCCAGGGGATCGGTCCCTCGCAGTACTTC. It yields the protein CASSALQGIGPSQYF.